Presented here are 5 T cell receptor beta chains from one specimen sequenced in a study of HIV-infected children after antiretroviral therapy interruption. The TCR library was built from RNA with a 3' RACE protocol and unique molecular identifiers. TCRdb recomputed calls from the 3' RACE reads with MiXCR, one row per CDR3 protein. The repertoire holds about 83,000 distinct CDR3 sequences, with less than 7% as singletons. The treatment here: PENTA 11 planned treatment interruption arm or continuous ART arm. This specimen was CD45RA+ CD4+ T cells from PBMCs, pooled from several time points, taken from a donor given antiretroviral therapy, either interrupted or continuous. Subset: naive CD4+ CD45RA+ CD45RO- T cells. All receptors come from a pool of human donors with HIV.

This clonotype was counted at least ten times. The chain joins TRBV30 to TRBJ2-2, with D uncertain. The CDR3 is 14 residues long. Germline lookup yields CDR1 GTSNPN and CDR2 SVGIG (reference sequence). Between the trimmed V and J ends, which lost 4 bases and 3 bases, there was a span of 12 bases. CDR3 residues: CAWITKWDTGELFF. CDR3 DNA: TGTGCCTGGATAACAAAGTGGGACACCGGGGAGCTGTTTTTT.

J is TRBJ2-2 and V is TRBV19, with TRBD1 identical over 9 bases. The V segment lost 8 bases and the J segment 6 bases; nucleotides outside the gene matches: 1. CDR3 length: 12 amino acids. Per the germline V gene, CDR1 is LNHDA and CDR2 is SQIVND (reference sequence). CDR3: CASGQGSGELFF. The CDR3 DNA sequence: TGTGCCAGTGGACAGGGGTCCGGGGAGCTGTTTTTT.

The gene calls are TRBV19 and TRBJ2-5, with D possibly being TRBD2 (6 bases). The CDR3 is made up of 11 amino acids. Trimming took 9 bases from V and 1 from J, leaving 6 bases between them. Germline V gene sequence: CDR1 LNHDA, CDR2 SQIVND (reference sequence). CDR3 coding DNA: TGTGCCAGCGGGGGCCAAGAGACCCAGTACTTC. It codes for CASGGQETQYF.

This rearrangement joins TRBV29-1 to TRBJ2-1; 7 nucleotides agree with TRBD1. CDR3 length equals 12 residues. Germline V gene sequence: CDR1 SQVTM, CDR2 ANQGSEA. J lost 8 bases, V lost 4 bases, and 5 bases had no gene match. CDR3 bases: TGCAGCGTTGCCCGGGACAGCGATGAGCAGTTCTTC. This encodes CSVARDSDEQFF.

This clonotype was picked up many times. The chain employs TRBV12-3 or TRBV12-4 and TRBJ2-5, with a tentative D call TRBD1 (6 bases). The CDR3 spans 13 residues. V lost 6 bases to trimming and J lost 1 base, with 9 bases between them. The CDR3 DNA reads TGTGCCAGCAGCTACAGGGCCCAAGAGACCCAGTACTTC. Its protein product is CASSYRAQETQYF.